These 5 T cell receptor beta chains share one sample of origin, sequenced in a study of blood T cell repertoires in COVID-19. Measured with immunoSEQ multiplex PCR; TCRdb has only the in-frame clones, and not every one. The table has 250,000 to 350,000 clones, around 81% seen once. The specimen was peripheral blood. These TCRs come from a person aged 70 to 85 with COVID-19, enrolled during active disease.

The chain is built from TRBV9 and TRBJ2-7; tentatively, D is TRBD2 (6 bases). CDR3 length: 15 amino acids. Deletions cut 4 bases from V and 1 base from J, with 15 bases between. From germline, CDR1 is SGDLS and CDR2 YYNGEE. The CDR3 loop is CASSPRGAGSYEQYF. In DNA form, the CDR3 reads TGTGCCAGCAGCCCCCGTGGAGCGGGTTCCTACGAGCAGTACTTC.

This chain links TRBV20-1 with TRBJ2-5; D is unclear. CDR3 size: 13 residues. The ends were cut back, 3 bases at V and 3 bases at J, with 11 bases in the middle. CDR1 is DFQATT, CDR2 SNEGSKA, per germline (reference sequence). CDR3 DNA: TGCAGTGCTAGTTGGGTAACAGAAGAGACCCAGTACTTC. This gives the protein CSASWVTEETQYF.

Regarding this clone: Other nucleotide sequences in the sample specify the same CDR3. The genes are TRBV7-9 and TRBJ2-7; TRBD1 is a possible D gene (6 bases). CDR1 is SEHNR, CDR2 FQNEAQ, per germline (reference sequence). Trimming took off 4 bases at V and 1 base at J, with 11 bases between the two ends. This CDR3 is 14 amino acids long. In nucleotides, the CDR3 is TGTGCCAGCAGCTCCGGGACACTATCCTACGAGCAGTACTTC. Residues: CASSSGTLSYEQYF.

Only one count was recorded for this clone. The chain uses TRBV11-2 and TRBJ1-1, with D unclear. This CDR3 spans 13 amino acids. V was cut by 1 base and J by 1 base, with 4 bases left in between. Germline V gene data show CDR1 as SGHAT and CDR2 as FQNNGV. The CDR3 DNA reads TGTGCCAGCAGCTTAGCTTGGAACACTGAAGCTTTCTTT. It translates to CASSLAWNTEAFF. The whole variable domain, filled in from reference TRBV11-2 and TRBJ1-1, reads EAGVAQSPRYKIIEKRQSVAFWCNPISGHATLYWYQQILGQGPKLLIQFQNNGVVDDSQLPKDRFSAERLKGVDSTLKIQPAKLEDSAVYLCASSLAWNTEAFFGQGTRLTVV.

This clone has a single count. The genes are TRBV19 and TRBJ2-1; 7 bases line up with TRBD2. The V gene's germline CDR1 is LNHDA and CDR2 SQIVND (reference sequence). CDR3 length: 13 amino acids. V was pared by 6 bases and J by 5 bases, with 4 bases of the junction left unmatched. The CDR3 DNA reads TGTGCCAGTAGCCCGGGACTAAACAATGAGCAGTTCTTC. Its protein is CASSPGLNNEQFF.